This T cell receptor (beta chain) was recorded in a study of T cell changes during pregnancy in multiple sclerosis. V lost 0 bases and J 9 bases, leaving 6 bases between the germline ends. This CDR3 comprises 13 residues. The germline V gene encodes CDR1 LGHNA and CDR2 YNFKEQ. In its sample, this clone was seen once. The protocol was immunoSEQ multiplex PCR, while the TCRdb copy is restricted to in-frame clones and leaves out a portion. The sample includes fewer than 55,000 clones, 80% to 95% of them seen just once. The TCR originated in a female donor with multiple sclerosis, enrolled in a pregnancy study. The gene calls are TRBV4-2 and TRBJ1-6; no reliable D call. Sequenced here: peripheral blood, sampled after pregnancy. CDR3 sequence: CASSQESGSPLHF. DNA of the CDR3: TGTGCCAGCAGCCAAGAGAGTGGTTCACCCCTCCACTTT.